This is a list of T cell receptor beta chains from one sample in a study of blood T cells in healthy people across ages. TCRdb re-called the 5' RACE reads with MiXCR, one entry per CDR3 protein. This sample has 1.5 million to 2 million distinct CDR3 sequences, with roughly 49% found just once. The sample consisted of blood. The receptors shown here come from a woman aged 40 to 50 in good health. CDR3s include the opening cysteine and the closing phenylalanine or tryptophan. Fields, in order: CDR3 length, clone size, V gene, J gene, D gene, CDR3 protein, CDR3 DNA. D genes are given only for firm matches. Not every row has a clone size; where given, it reads once, few, many or a size class.

len: 15; abundance: few; v_gene: TRBV7-6; j_gene: TRBJ2-7; d_gene: .; CDR3aa: CASSLDPGPTYEQYF; CDR3nt: TGTGCCAGCAGCTTAGACCCGGGACCGACCTACGAGCAGTACTTC
len: 14; abundance: few; v_gene: TRBV5-1; j_gene: TRBJ1-6; d_gene: .; CDR3aa: CASSLDSQISPLHF; CDR3nt: TGCGCCAGCAGCTTGGACTCCCAGATTTCGCCCCTCCACTTT
len: 15; abundance: few; v_gene: TRBV27; j_gene: TRBJ2-4; d_gene: TRBD2; CDR3aa: CASSLWAGTRNIQYF; CDR3nt: TGTGCCAGCAGTTTATGGGCAGGGACTAGAAACATTCAGTACTTC
len: 14; abundance: few; v_gene: TRBV5-1; j_gene: TRBJ2-5; d_gene: .; CDR3aa: CASSLQPGQETQYF; CDR3nt: TGCGCCAGCAGCTTACAACCGGGACAAGAGACCCAGTACTTC
len: 14; abundance: .; v_gene: TRBV5-1; j_gene: TRBJ2-7; d_gene: .; CDR3aa: CASSLSSSGNEQYF; CDR3nt: TGCGCCAGCAGCTTGTCGAGTTCCGGCAATGAGCAGTACTTC
len: 12; abundance: .; v_gene: TRBV7-2; j_gene: TRBJ2-5; d_gene: .; CDR3aa: CASSSGVATQYF; CDR3nt: TGTGCCAGCAGCTCCGGGGTTGCGACCCAGTACTTC
len: 15; abundance: .; v_gene: TRBV6-6; j_gene: TRBJ2-5; d_gene: TRBD2; CDR3aa: CASSYSLARQETQYF; CDR3nt: TGTGCCAGCAGTTACTCACTAGCGAGGCAAGAGACCCAGTACTTC
len: 15; abundance: .; v_gene: TRBV27; j_gene: TRBJ2-5; d_gene: .; CDR3aa: CASSFLAAQGETQYF; CDR3nt: TGTGCCAGCAGTTTTCTGGCGGCACAGGGAGAGACCCAGTACTTC
len: 13; abundance: .; v_gene: TRBV2; j_gene: TRBJ2-3; d_gene: .; CDR3aa: CASSVQGSGGQYF; CDR3nt: TGTGCCAGCAGTGTTCAAGGCAGCGGAGGGCAGTATTTT
len: 15; abundance: .; v_gene: TRBV4-1; j_gene: TRBJ2-7; d_gene: .; CDR3aa: CASSQDSGRYYEQYF; CDR3nt: TGCGCCAGCAGCCAAGACTCGGGACGGTACTACGAGCAGTACTTC
len: 15; abundance: once; v_gene: TRBV20-1; j_gene: TRBJ2-1; d_gene: .; CDR3aa: CSASLYRVDVNEQFF; CDR3nt: TGCAGTGCTAGTTTGTACAGGGTGGATGTAAATGAGCAGTTCTTC
len: 15; abundance: .; v_gene: TRBV4-1; j_gene: TRBJ1-2; d_gene: .; CDR3aa: CASSQEGRSNYGYTF; CDR3nt: TGCGCCAGCAGCCAAGAAGGCAGATCTAACTATGGCTACACCTTC
len: 15; abundance: .; v_gene: TRBV20-1; j_gene: TRBJ2-1; d_gene: .; CDR3aa: CSARNRDINYNEQFF; CDR3nt: TGCAGTGCTCGAAACCGGGACATCAACTACAATGAGCAGTTCTTC
len: 14; abundance: .; v_gene: TRBV27; j_gene: TRBJ2-3; d_gene: .; CDR3aa: CASSDPTGGNTQYF; CDR3nt: TGTGCCAGCAGCGACCCCACAGGCGGGAATACGCAGTATTTT
len: 15; abundance: once; v_gene: TRBV10-3; j_gene: TRBJ2-7; d_gene: .; CDR3aa: CAISEGQGEISEQYF; CDR3nt: TGTGCCATCAGTGAGGGGCAGGGCGAAATATCCGAGCAGTACTTC
len: 16; abundance: .; v_gene: TRBV27; j_gene: TRBJ1-5; d_gene: .; CDR3aa: CASSLKPSLSNQPQHF; CDR3nt: TGTGCCAGCAGTTTAAAACCTTCACTTAGCAATCAGCCCCAGCATTTT
len: 18; abundance: .; v_gene: TRBV11-2; j_gene: TRBJ2-1; d_gene: .; CDR3aa: CASSFRRPHSGISYEQFF; CDR3nt: TGTGCCAGCAGCTTTCGGAGGCCCCACAGTGGGATCTCCTACGAGCAGTTCTTC
len: 20; abundance: .; v_gene: TRBV7-2; j_gene: TRBJ2-3; d_gene: TRBD2; CDR3aa: CASSLAPRPPKRGSTDTQYF; CDR3nt: TGTGCCAGCAGCTTAGCCCCCCGACCACCTAAGCGGGGGAGCACAGATACGCAGTATTTT
len: 14; abundance: .; v_gene: TRBV27; j_gene: TRBJ2-1; d_gene: .; CDR3aa: CASRDRDFYNEQFF; CDR3nt: TGTGCCAGCAGGGACCGGGACTTCTACAATGAGCAGTTCTTC
len: 13; abundance: once; v_gene: TRBV27; j_gene: TRBJ1-1; d_gene: .; CDR3aa: CASSSDGAAEAFF; CDR3nt: TGTGCCAGCAGTTCGGATGGCGCCGCTGAAGCTTTCTTT
len: 14; abundance: .; v_gene: TRBV20-1; j_gene: TRBJ2-6; d_gene: .; CDR3aa: CSAIGDSGANVLTF; CDR3nt: TGCAGTGCTATCGGGGATTCTGGGGCCAACGTCCTGACTTTC